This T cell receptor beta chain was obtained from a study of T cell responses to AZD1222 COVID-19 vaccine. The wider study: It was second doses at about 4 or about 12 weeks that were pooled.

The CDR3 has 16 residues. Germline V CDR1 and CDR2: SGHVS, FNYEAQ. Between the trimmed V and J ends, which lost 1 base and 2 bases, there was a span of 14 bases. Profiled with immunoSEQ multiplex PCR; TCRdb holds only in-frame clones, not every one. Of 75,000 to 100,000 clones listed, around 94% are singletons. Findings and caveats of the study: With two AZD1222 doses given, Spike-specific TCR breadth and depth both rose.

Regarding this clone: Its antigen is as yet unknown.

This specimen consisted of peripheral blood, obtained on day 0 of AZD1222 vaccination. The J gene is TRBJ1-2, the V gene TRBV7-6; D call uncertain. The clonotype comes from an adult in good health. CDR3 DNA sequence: TGTGCCAGCAGCTTAGAAGTTGGATTGGCCAACTATGGCTACACCTTC. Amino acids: CASSLEVGLANYGYTF.